The rows below give T cell receptor beta chains drawn from one sample of a study of cytomegalovirus exposure and HLA in healthy donors. TCRdb keeps only in-frame clones here, not all; method: immunoSEQ multiplex PCR. The sample gives 90,000 or so clones, over 75% of which show up once; about 3.8% is in the top ten. Material for sequencing was PBMCs. Receptors originate from a man aged 45-60 years in good health and CMV-seronegative. Both conserved end residues are part of each CDR3. A D gene is named only where the DNA matches it firmly. Only part of the rows carry a size: once, few, many, or a class if the clone is expanded.

size	D	V	J	CDR3	DNA
-	TRBD1	TRBV4-2	TRBJ1-1	CASSQTLTGGRGRTEAFF	TGTGCCAGCAGCCAGACCCTGACAGGGGGCAGAGGAAGGACTGAAGCTTTCTTT
-	TRBD2	TRBV7-8	TRBJ2-7	CASMRRGGLSSYEQYF	TGTGCCAGCATGAGGCGGGGGGGGCTCTCCTCCTACGAGCAGTACTTC
once	TRBD1	TRBV9	TRBJ2-7	CASSVAGQGTSYEQYF	TGTGCCAGCAGCGTAGCTGGACAGGGAACCTCCTACGAGCAGTACTTC
-	TRBD1	TRBV7-9	TRBJ1-2	CASSLASGQGAAGYTF	TGTGCCAGCAGCCTAGCATCGGGACAGGGGGCGGCTGGCTACACCTTC
few	-	TRBV2	TRBJ1-1	CASNGQWEEAFF	TGTGCCAGCAATGGACAGTGGGAGGAAGCTTTCTTT
-	-	TRBV7-9	TRBJ1-3	CASSFARVDTIYF	TGTGCCAGCAGCTTTGCCAGGGTGGACACCATATATTTT
once	TRBD1	TRBV19	TRBJ1-5	CASSLTGGFDQPQHF	TGTGCCAGTAGCCTTACAGGGGGCTTTGATCAGCCCCAGCATTTT
-	-	TRBV27	TRBJ1-6	CASSLVARQIGSPLHF	TGTGCCAGCAGTTTAGTCGCCAGACAGATAGGGTCACCCCTCCACTTT
few	TRBD2	TRBV5-1	TRBJ2-5	CASSLPSGTSGRTGQETQYF	TGCGCCAGCAGCTTACCTTCCGGGACTAGCGGGAGAACCGGGCAAGAGACCCAGTACTTC
-	TRBD2	TRBV19	TRBJ2-7	CASSPSGRDSEQYF	TGTGCCAGTAGCCCTAGCGGGAGAGACTCGGAGCAGTACTTC
-	TRBD1	TRBV7-3	TRBJ2-6	CASSTTGQKLSGANVLTF	TGTGCCAGCAGCACGACGGGACAGAAACTCTCTGGGGCCAACGTCCTGACTTTC
-	TRBD1	TRBV7-2	TRBJ2-7	CASSHTSAGGSYEQYF	TGTGCCAGCAGCCACACTAGTGCAGGGGGCTCATACGAGCAGTACTTC
-	TRBD1	TRBV9	TRBJ2-7	CASSVGGTGGSYEQYF	TGTGCCAGCAGCGTAGGCGGGACAGGGGGGAGCTACGAGCAGTACTTC
-	TRBD1	TRBV28	TRBJ1-4	CASRLGTATNEKLFF	TGTGCCAGCAGACTAGGGACAGCAACTAATGAAAAACTGTTTTTT
-	-	TRBV9	TRBJ1-6	CASSADSDNSPLHF	TGTGCCAGCAGCGCCGACAGTGATAATTCACCCCTCCACTTT
-	TRBD2	TRBV5-1	TRBJ2-5	CASSWGGLDQETQYF	TGCGCCAGCAGCTGGGGGGGACTAGACCAAGAGACCCAGTACTTC
-	-	TRBV10-3	TRBJ1-1	CAISISGTSGTEAFF	TGTGCCATCAGTATTTCCGGGACATCGGGCACTGAAGCTTTCTTT
-	-	TRBV9	TRBJ1-2	CASSVSPGRNYGYTF	TGTGCCAGCAGCGTATCCCCAGGGCGTAACTATGGCTACACCTTC
-	-	TRBV19	TRBJ2-7	CASSILSGAAYEQYF	TGTGCCAGTAGTATCCTCAGCGGTGCTGCCTACGAGCAGTACTTC
-	-	TRBV6-5	TRBJ2-3	CASRRDTDTQYF	TGTGCCAGCAGACGCGATACAGATACGCAGTATTTT
few	TRBD1	TRBV10-3	TRBJ2-3	CAGAGTASTDTQYF	TGTGCCGGCGCCGGGACAGCTAGCACAGATACGCAGTATTTT
-	-	TRBV4-3	TRBJ2-6	CASSQDVAVSGANVLTF	TGCGCCAGCAGCCAAGATGTTGCAGTCTCTGGGGCCAACGTCCTGACTTTC
-	-	TRBV2	TRBJ2-3	CASSQFQDTQYF	TGTGCCAGCAGTCAATTTCAAGATACGCAGTATTTT
-	-	TRBV10-3	TRBJ2-2	CAISEWPNTGELFF	TGTGCCATCAGTGAGTGGCCGAACACCGGGGAGCTGTTTTTT
-	TRBD2	TRBV9	TRBJ2-2	CASNRLAGAGELFF	TGTGCCAGCAACCGACTAGCGGGAGCCGGGGAGCTGTTTTTT
-	-	TRBV5-4	TRBJ1-4	CASSQAGHNEKLFF	TGTGCCAGCAGCCAAGCGGGCCATAATGAAAAACTGTTTTTT
-	-	TRBV29-1	TRBJ1-1	CSVEVPGENTEAFF	TGCAGCGTTGAAGTTCCGGGGGAGAACACTGAAGCTTTCTTT
-	-	TRBV4-2	TRBJ1-1	CASSPPGQGYTEAFF	TGTGCCAGCAGCCCCCCTGGGCAGGGCTACACTGAAGCTTTCTTT
-	-	TRBV27	TRBJ1-4	CASSLVVGLGEKLFF	TGTGCCAGCAGTTTAGTGGTTGGACTGGGTGAAAAACTGTTTTTT
-	TRBD1	TRBV28	TRBJ2-1	CASRATGDNEQFF	TGTGCCAGCAGGGCCACAGGGGACAATGAGCAGTTCTTC
-	-	TRBV28	TRBJ2-7	CASSLNREQYF	TGTGCCAGCAGTTTAAACCGGGAGCAGTACTTC
-	-	TRBV5-1	TRBJ2-3	CASSLVPGSGGDTQYF	TGCGCCAGCAGCTTGGTCCCAGGGTCTGGTGGAGATACGCAGTATTTT
-	TRBD1	TRBV5-1	TRBJ1-5	CASSSGQGGPQHF	TGCGCCAGCAGCTCGGGACAGGGGGGGCCCCAGCATTTT
-	-	TRBV18	TRBJ2-7	CASSPEGQGTGQYF	TGTGCCAGCTCACCAGAAGGGCAGGGAACGGGGCAGTACTTC
-	-	TRBV7-2	TRBJ1-1	CASSLIELGAGTEAFF	TGTGCCAGCAGCTTAATAGAATTAGGAGCCGGCACTGAAGCTTTCTTT
-	-	TRBV4-2	TRBJ1-6	CASSQVFGGANSPLHF	TGTGCCAGCAGCCAAGTTTTTGGGGGCGCGAATTCACCCCTCCACTTT
-	TRBD1	TRBV28	TRBJ1-5	CASSSRTGTGGQPQHF	TGTGCCAGCAGTTCTCGGACAGGGACCGGTGGTCAGCCCCAGCATTTT
-	-	TRBV12-5	TRBJ2-3	CASGLVRNSGPYTQYF	TGTGCTAGTGGTTTGGTACGGAATAGCGGACCATATACGCAGTATTTT
few	-	TRBV14	TRBJ2-5	CASSQVTGYGTQYF	TGTGCCAGCAGCCAAGTTACAGGGTATGGGACCCAGTACTTC
few	-	TRBV28	TRBJ1-1	CASSQDFTKDTEAFF	TGTGCCAGCAGCCAGGACTTTACGAAGGACACTGAAGCTTTCTTT
-	TRBD1	TRBV27	TRBJ1-1	CASSRIGGPMNTEAFF	TGTGCCAGCAGCCGCATAGGGGGCCCCATGAACACTGAAGCTTTCTTT
-	TRBD1	TRBV29-1	TRBJ2-5	CSVQGQGRYQETQYF	TGCAGCGTTCAAGGACAGGGACGGTACCAAGAGACCCAGTACTTC
few	-	TRBV6-6	TRBJ2-3	CASSYSGADTQYF	TGTGCCAGCAGTTACTCCGGGGCAGATACGCAGTATTTT
-	TRBD1	TRBV5-1	TRBJ2-3	CASSLAGQGATDTQYF	TGCGCCAGCAGCTTGGCGGGACAGGGGGCCACAGATACGCAGTATTTT
once	-	TRBV28	TRBJ1-5	CASPCEGEGGNQPQHF	TGTGCCAGCCCCTGTGAGGGGGAAGGGGGCAATCAGCCCCAGCATTTT
-	-	TRBV5-4	TRBJ1-2	CASSLASAPFYGYTF	TGTGCCAGCAGCTTGGCCAGTGCACCCTTCTATGGCTACACCTTC
-	TRBD1	TRBV4-3	TRBJ2-2	CASSQKGQHTGELFF	TGCGCCAGCAGCCAAAAGGGACAGCACACCGGGGAGCTGTTTTTT
-	-	TRBV10-3	TRBJ1-6	CAISVSGVSSSYNSPLHF	TGTGCCATCAGTGTCTCAGGGGTTTCAAGCTCCTATAATTCACCCCTCCACTTT
-	-	TRBV6-6	TRBJ1-1	CASSKTGGSTTEAFF	TGTGCCAGCAGCAAAACGGGGGGATCGACGACTGAAGCTTTCTTT
-	TRBD2	TRBV9	TRBJ2-7	CASSVGPAAGGNEQYF	TGTGCCAGCAGCGTAGGTCCCGCAGCGGGAGGTAACGAGCAGTACTTC
-	-	TRBV5-1	TRBJ2-7	CASSSGTGNEQYF	TGCGCCAGCAGCTCCGGTACGGGAAACGAGCAGTACTTC
-	-	TRBV28	TRBJ2-1	CASRSLGHVRANEQFF	TGTGCCAGCCGATCCTTAGGGCACGTCAGGGCGAATGAGCAGTTCTTC
-	TRBD1	TRBV14	TRBJ2-3	CASTEGGALPTDTQYF	TGTGCCAGCACCGAAGGGGGCGCGTTGCCCACAGATACGCAGTATTTT
-	TRBD1	TRBV28	TRBJ2-7	CASSLGQSYEQYF	TGTGCCAGCAGTTTGGGACAGTCCTACGAGCAGTACTTC
-	TRBD1	TRBV5-4	TRBJ2-2	CASSLDRGHGELFF	TGTGCCAGCAGCCTCGACAGGGGTCACGGGGAGCTGTTTTTT
-	-	TRBV28	TRBJ2-5	CASSLPVPGTQYF	TGTGCCAGCAGTTTACCCGTTCCGGGGACCCAGTACTTC
-	-	TRBV6-5	TRBJ1-1	CASSPPWGGTEAFF	TGTGCCAGCAGTCCGCCTTGGGGAGGGACTGAAGCTTTCTTT
-	-	TRBV5-8	TRBJ2-1	CASSLGSGVNEQFF	TGTGCCAGCAGCTTGGGGTCGGGGGTTAATGAGCAGTTCTTC
-	TRBD2	TRBV7-9	TRBJ2-5	CATGLAGGQETQYF	TGTGCCACCGGACTAGCGGGAGGGCAAGAGACCCAGTACTTC